Listed below are T cell receptor beta chains from one sample, sequenced in a study of cytotoxic CD8 clonotypes in ibrutinib-treated CLL. Profiling relied on immunoSEQ multiplex PCR, and the TCRdb table lists in-frame clones only, not all of them. The repertoire holds roughly 250,000 clones, with 70% as singletons. This sample comprised PBMCs, obtained after 24 months of ibrutinib treatment. The receptors here all came from a human donor with chronic lymphocytic leukemia. Both conserved end residues are part of each CDR3. A D gene is named only where the DNA matches it firmly. Clone size is shown for a subset of rows, as once, few, many or a class of expanded clone.

j_gene: TRBJ2-7; v_gene: TRBV5-6; abundance: .; d_gene: .; CDR3nt: TGTGCCAGCAGCCCCCTGGGACCTCCCTACGAGCAGTACTTC; CDR3aa: CASSPLGPPYEQYF
j_gene: TRBJ1-5; v_gene: TRBV7-2; abundance: .; d_gene: .; CDR3nt: TGTGCCAGCAGCTTAGGACCCTATAGCAATCAGCCCCAGCATTTT; CDR3aa: CASSLGPYSNQPQHF
j_gene: TRBJ2-5; v_gene: TRBV7-2; abundance: .; d_gene: TRBD1; CDR3nt: TGTGCCAGCAGCGTCGGACAGGGTGGAGAGACCCAGTACTTC; CDR3aa: CASSVGQGGETQYF
j_gene: TRBJ1-2; v_gene: TRBV28; abundance: .; d_gene: .; CDR3nt: TGTGCCAGCAGTTTGTCGAGGGGGGGAGCTCCTGGCTACACCTTC; CDR3aa: CASSLSRGGAPGYTF
j_gene: TRBJ2-7; v_gene: TRBV10-1; abundance: .; d_gene: .; CDR3nt: TGCGCCAGCAGTGAAGGCGGGACGCCGCAGTACTTC; CDR3aa: CASSEGGTPQYF
j_gene: TRBJ1-1; v_gene: TRBV18; abundance: .; d_gene: .; CDR3nt: TGTGCCAGCTCACCACCGGTAAGGAACACTGAAGCTTTCTTT; CDR3aa: CASSPPVRNTEAFF
j_gene: TRBJ2-3; v_gene: TRBV10-3; abundance: .; d_gene: TRBD2; CDR3nt: TGTGCCATCAGTGATCAAAGCGGGAGTTTAGATACGCAGTATTTT; CDR3aa: CAISDQSGSLDTQYF
j_gene: TRBJ1-2; v_gene: TRBV27; abundance: .; d_gene: .; CDR3nt: TGTGCCAGCACCCCCTCCGCGGGGAACTATGGCTACACCTTC; CDR3aa: CASTPSAGNYGYTF
j_gene: TRBJ2-3; v_gene: TRBV7-2; abundance: .; d_gene: .; CDR3nt: TGTGCCAGCAGCTTAGCGGGAGGGGGAGATACGCAGTATTTT; CDR3aa: CASSLAGGGDTQYF
j_gene: TRBJ2-7; v_gene: TRBV6-5; abundance: .; d_gene: .; CDR3nt: TGTGCCAGCAGTCTCGACAGGCTAAGCTACGAGCAGTACTTC; CDR3aa: CASSLDRLSYEQYF
j_gene: TRBJ2-7; v_gene: TRBV6-5; abundance: .; d_gene: .; CDR3nt: TGTGCCAGCAGTTACTTTTCGGAGCCCCCCTACGAGCAGTACTTC; CDR3aa: CASSYFSEPPYEQYF
j_gene: TRBJ2-7; v_gene: TRBV27; abundance: .; d_gene: TRBD2; CDR3nt: TGTGCCAGCAGTCGCACTAGCGGAACCTCCTACGAGCAGTACTTC; CDR3aa: CASSRTSGTSYEQYF
j_gene: TRBJ2-7; v_gene: TRBV27; abundance: few; d_gene: TRBD2; CDR3nt: TGTGCCAGCAGTTTAACGGTTGCTAGCGGGACCTACGAGCAGTACTTC; CDR3aa: CASSLTVASGTYEQYF
j_gene: TRBJ2-7; v_gene: TRBV27; abundance: .; d_gene: TRBD2; CDR3nt: TGTGCCAGCAGTCCTCCCGGGACTAGCTCCTACGAGCAGTACTTC; CDR3aa: CASSPPGTSSYEQYF
j_gene: TRBJ2-4; v_gene: TRBV11-2; abundance: .; d_gene: .; CDR3nt: TGTGCCAGCAGCTTCGATCAGGGAAGGAGCATTCAGTACTTC; CDR3aa: CASSFDQGRSIQYF
j_gene: TRBJ2-2; v_gene: TRBV4-3; abundance: .; d_gene: .; CDR3nt: TGCGCCAGCAGCCCCCGTGCCAGCGCGGACACCGGGGAGCTGTTTTTT; CDR3aa: CASSPRASADTGELFF
j_gene: TRBJ1-4; v_gene: TRBV18; abundance: .; d_gene: TRBD1; CDR3nt: TGTGCCAGCTCACCGACAGGGGGTGAGGATGGAAAACTGTTTTTT; CDR3aa: CASSPTGGEDGKLFF
j_gene: TRBJ2-1; v_gene: TRBV7-2; abundance: .; d_gene: TRBD2; CDR3nt: TGTGCCAGCAGCTTAGAGTTCTCGCGGGAGAATTCAATATTCTTC; CDR3aa: CASSLEFSRENSIFF
j_gene: TRBJ1-5; v_gene: TRBV30; abundance: once; d_gene: .; CDR3nt: TGTGCCTGGAGTGAGCCCGGGGTCAGCGGGACTCAGCCCCAGCATTTT; CDR3aa: CAWSEPGVSGTQPQHF
j_gene: TRBJ2-4; v_gene: TRBV25-1; abundance: .; d_gene: TRBD2; CDR3nt: TGTGCCAGCAGTCCTGTCGGGAGGGAAGGCATTCAGTACTTC; CDR3aa: CASSPVGREGIQYF
j_gene: TRBJ1-2; v_gene: TRBV11-2; abundance: .; d_gene: .; CDR3nt: TGTGCCAGCAGCTTAAACGAAGACTATGGCTACACCTTC; CDR3aa: CASSLNEDYGYTF
j_gene: TRBJ1-2; v_gene: TRBV28; abundance: .; d_gene: .; CDR3nt: TGTGCCAGCGGATTTATCCCACCTAGTAGCAGTGCCAACTATGGCTACACCTTC; CDR3aa: CASGFIPPSSSANYGYTF
j_gene: TRBJ2-7; v_gene: TRBV2; abundance: .; d_gene: TRBD1; CDR3nt: TGTGCCAGCACCAACCTAAGGGGACAGGAGCCCTACGAGCAGTACTTC; CDR3aa: CASTNLRGQEPYEQYF
j_gene: TRBJ1-2; v_gene: TRBV5-8; abundance: many; d_gene: TRBD1; CDR3nt: TGTGCCAGCGATAAATTCCGGGACAGGGGGGCTGCGAACTATGGCTACACCTTC; CDR3aa: CASDKFRDRGAANYGYTF
j_gene: TRBJ2-1; v_gene: TRBV28; abundance: .; d_gene: .; CDR3nt: TGTGCCAGCAGTTTAACGGAGTCTGAGCAGTTCTTC; CDR3aa: CASSLTESEQFF
j_gene: TRBJ2-5; v_gene: TRBV19; abundance: .; d_gene: TRBD1; CDR3nt: TGTGCCAGTAGTAGGGGACAGGGGTTACAAGAGACCCAGTACTTC; CDR3aa: CASSRGQGLQETQYF
j_gene: TRBJ2-7; v_gene: TRBV5-1; abundance: .; d_gene: .; CDR3nt: TGCGCCAGCAGACCGACAGACAGTTACTACGAGCAGTACTTC; CDR3aa: CASRPTDSYYEQYF
j_gene: TRBJ2-7; v_gene: TRBV7-8; abundance: few; d_gene: TRBD2; CDR3nt: TGTGCCAGCAGCTTAGTAGACGCGGGAGAAGAGCAGTACTTC; CDR3aa: CASSLVDAGEEQYF
j_gene: TRBJ1-5; v_gene: TRBV5-5; abundance: .; d_gene: .; CDR3nt: TGTGCCAGCAGCTTGCACGACATCATTAGCAATCAGCCCCAGCATTTT; CDR3aa: CASSLHDIISNQPQHF
j_gene: TRBJ2-5; v_gene: TRBV5-1; abundance: .; d_gene: .; CDR3nt: TGCGCCAGCAGCTTGGTTGCAGAAGAGACCCAGTACTTC; CDR3aa: CASSLVAEETQYF
j_gene: TRBJ2-5; v_gene: TRBV30; abundance: .; d_gene: .; CDR3nt: TGTGCCTGGAGTTTTCACCTTCAAGAGACCCAGTACTTC; CDR3aa: CAWSFHLQETQYF
j_gene: TRBJ2-7; v_gene: TRBV28; abundance: .; d_gene: .; CDR3nt: TGTGCCAGCATCACTGGGGGAGGCCACGAGCAGTACTTC; CDR3aa: CASITGGGHEQYF
j_gene: TRBJ2-3; v_gene: TRBV7-6; abundance: few; d_gene: .; CDR3nt: TGTGCCAGCAGGGCGACAGGACCTAGCACAGATACGCAGTATTTT; CDR3aa: CASRATGPSTDTQYF
j_gene: TRBJ2-1; v_gene: TRBV6-4; abundance: .; d_gene: .; CDR3nt: TGTGCCAGCAGTGACTGGTTAGACCTAGGCGGGAATGAGCAGTTCTTC; CDR3aa: CASSDWLDLGGNEQFF
j_gene: TRBJ2-2; v_gene: TRBV18; abundance: .; d_gene: .; CDR3nt: TGTGCCAGCTCACCACCAACGGGAAGGGAGACCGGGGAGCTGTTTTTT; CDR3aa: CASSPPTGRETGELFF
j_gene: TRBJ2-1; v_gene: TRBV7-9; abundance: .; d_gene: TRBD1; CDR3nt: TGTGCCAGCAGCCGCACCGACAGGGGTGAGCAGTTCTTC; CDR3aa: CASSRTDRGEQFF
j_gene: TRBJ1-4; v_gene: TRBV6-6; abundance: .; d_gene: .; CDR3nt: TGTGCCAGCAACAGACAGGCTTCGGATGAAAAACTGTTTTTT; CDR3aa: CASNRQASDEKLFF
j_gene: TRBJ2-7; v_gene: TRBV11-3; abundance: .; d_gene: .; CDR3nt: TGTGCCAGCAGCTCCGGGGGGCATCAGGAGCAGTACTTC; CDR3aa: CASSSGGHQEQYF
j_gene: TRBJ2-3; v_gene: TRBV7-2; abundance: .; d_gene: .; CDR3nt: TGTGCCAGCAGCCGCGCTAGGGATCGCACAGATACGCAGTATTTT; CDR3aa: CASSRARDRTDTQYF
j_gene: TRBJ1-1; v_gene: TRBV29-1; abundance: .; d_gene: .; CDR3nt: TGCAGCGTGGATATTACAGAGAACACTGAAGCTTTCTTT; CDR3aa: CSVDITENTEAFF
j_gene: TRBJ2-1; v_gene: TRBV6-5; abundance: once; d_gene: .; CDR3nt: TGTGCCAGCAGCGAAAAGGGCAGGAGGGATGAGCAGTTCTTC; CDR3aa: CASSEKGRRDEQFF